Shown below are 14 T cell receptor beta chains from a single sample sequenced in a study of neoadjuvant nivolumab and ipilimumab in lung cancer. The table came from immunoSEQ multiplex PCR; TCRdb's copy has only in-frame clones and leaves some out. The sample has tens of thousands of clones; 75% to 90% are singletons. The sample here was peripheral blood, taken before neoadjuvant nivolumab, alone or with ipilimumab. Receptor source: an adult with non-small cell lung cancer.

The J gene is TRBJ2-6, the V gene TRBV11-2; D is unresolved. The germline V gene has CDR1 SGHAT and CDR2 FQNNGV. CDR3 size: 18 residues. V was trimmed by 5 bases and J by 5 bases, leaving 22 bases between them. The CDR3 bases are TGTGCCAGCAGCCGCGTACTCAAGCAACAAAGTCGGGCCAACGTCCTGACTTTC. This gives the protein CASSRVLKQQSRANVLTF.

The chain links TRBV7-8 to TRBJ1-1, with 9 bases aligning to TRBD1. Trimming cost V 6 bases and J 7 bases; bases outside gene matches: 9. This CDR3 spans 14 amino acids. Germline CDR1 reads SGHVS; CDR2 reads FQNEAQ. CDR3 DNA sequence: TGTGCCAGCAGACTAACAGGGGGCTTTGGTGAAGCTTTCTTT. It is translated as CASRLTGGFGEAFF. Full variable domain (rest looked up from reference TRBV7-8 and TRBJ1-1): GAGVSQSPRYKVAKRGQDVALRCDPISGHVSLFWYQQALGQGPEFLTYFQNEAQLDKSGLPSDRFFAERPEGSVSTLKIQRTQQEDSAVYLCASRLTGGFGEAFFGQGTRLTVV.

This chain joins TRBV6-5 and TRBJ2-1; D is unclear. With 2 bases removed from V and 4 bases from J, the gap between germline ends came to 12 bases. The CDR3 is 15 residues long. Germline loops: CDR1 MNHEY, CDR2 SVGAGI. For the CDR3, the DNA is TGTGCCAGCAGTTACGGTCGGCGCGGATACAATGAGCAGTTCTTC. It specifies CASSYGRRGYNEQFF.

The gene calls are TRBV7-2 and TRBJ2-3, with 10 bases aligning to TRBD2. J gave up 4 bases and V 0 bases, and 4 bases lay outside the gene matches. In germline, CDR1 is SGHTA, CDR2 FQGNSA. The CDR3 runs 16 residues. CDR3 in DNA: TGTGCCAGCAGCTTAGCGATAGCGGGGGGTTCAGATACGCAGTATTTT. This gives the protein CASSLAIAGGSDTQYF.

The rearrangement joins TRBV11-1 to TRBJ2-7; D is unresolved. The length of the CDR3 is 14 residues. V lost 1 base and J 0 bases, leaving 7 bases between the germline ends. Germline lookup yields CDR1 SGHAT and CDR2 FQDESV (reference sequence). The CDR3 region is CASSLGGSSYEQYF. CDR3 nucleotide sequence: TGTGCCAGCAGCTTAGGGGGTAGCTCCTACGAGCAGTACTTC.

This clone showed up just once. The chain links TRBV5-1 to TRBJ2-1; 8 positions match TRBD2. Trimming at V came to 3 bases and at J to 0 bases, leaving 5 bases not matched to a gene. The CDR3 contains 16 residues. Germline values: CDR1 SGHRS, CDR2 YFSETQ. The CDR3 region is CASSSLTSGSYNEQFF. The CDR3 DNA follows: TGCGCCAGCAGCTCTCTAACTAGCGGCTCCTACAATGAGCAGTTCTTC.

The chain combines TRBV11-3 with TRBJ2-5; a possible D gene is TRBD1 (5 bases). The germline V gene has CDR1 SGHNT and CDR2 YENEEA. The CDR3 contains 13 residues. The V end was cut by 1 base, the J end by 2 bases, with 5 bases between. CDR3 protein: CASSLGQQETQYF. In DNA, the CDR3 is TGTGCCAGCAGCTTAGGACAGCAAGAGACCCAGTACTTC.

This clone was counted a single time. The chain has TRBV6-6 and TRBJ1-5; D unclear. Germline V gene sequence: CDR1 MNHNY, CDR2 SVGAGI (reference sequence). The length of the CDR3 is 15 residues. V was pared by 6 bases and J by 0 bases, with 12 bases between. The CDR3, as DNA: TGTGCCAGCAGACGAGACAATCTTAGCAATCAGCCCCAGCATTTT. This sequence encodes CASRRDNLSNQPQHF.

This clone appeared a few times. V and J are TRBV2 and TRBJ1-6; D may be TRBD1 (6 bases). The germline V and J ends were trimmed by 7 bases and 7 bases, with 14 bases remaining between them. The germline V gene encodes CDR1 SNHLY and CDR2 FYNNEI. This CDR3 is 14 amino acids long. Written as DNA, the CDR3 is TGTGCCAGCAACTCGGACAGCTTCAATTCACCCCTCCACTTT. Amino acids: CASNSDSFNSPLHF.

This rearrangement joins TRBV2 to TRBJ2-3; D is undetermined. The germline V gene encodes CDR1 SNHLY and CDR2 FYNNEI. The V end lost 3 bases, the J end lost 0 bases, and 13 bases lay between the germline ends. The CDR3 is 16 amino acids. As DNA, the CDR3 is TGTGCCAGCAGTGAGGGAAAGGGTTGGAGCACAGATACGCAGTATTTT. It codes for CASSEGKGWSTDTQYF.

Written as DNA, the CDR3 is TGCGCCAGCAGTGAGTCCGGGGGATACACTGAAGCTTTCTTT. It encodes CASSESGGYTEAFF. The chain uses TRBV10-1 and TRBJ1-1; tentatively, D is TRBD1 (5 bases). Germline assignment: CDR1 WNHNN and CDR2 SYGVQD (reference sequence). Trimming removed 0 bases from V and 3 bases from J, with 8 bases in between. CDR3 length equals 14 residues.

This rearrangement joins TRBV15 to TRBJ1-5; no firm D call. This CDR3 has 12 residues. CDR1 and CDR2 (germline): LNHNV, YYDKDF (reference sequence). The germline V and J ends were trimmed by 5 bases and 5 bases, with 7 bases remaining between them. The CDR3 coding sequence is TGTGCCACCAGCCGCCCAGATCAGCCCCAGCATTTT. Translation: CATSRPDQPQHF.

The rearrangement uses TRBV28 and TRBJ2-7; TRBD1 or TRBD2 may be the D gene (6 bases each). The CDR3 length is 12 residues. V was shortened by 8 bases and J by 6 bases, with 14 bases between the two germline ends. CDR1 is MDHEN, CDR2 SYDVKM, per germline. CDR3 in DNA: TGTGCCAGCGATCGGGGGCTTAGCGAGCAGTACTTC. Protein sequence: CASDRGLSEQYF. Supplemented by reference TRBV28 and TRBJ2-7, the full variable domain reads DVKVTQSSRYLVKRTGEKVFLECVQDMDHENMFWYRQDPGLGLRLIYFSYDVKMKEKGDIPEGYSVSREKKERFSLILESASTNQTSMYLCASDRGLSEQYFGPGTRLTVT.

The chain is built from TRBV5-4 and TRBJ1-2, with 9 bases matching TRBD1. Per germline, CDR1 SGHNT and CDR2 YYREEE (reference sequence). This CDR3 has 16 amino acids. The V and J ends lost 0 bases and 1 base, in that order; junction bases with no gene match: 4. The chain's CDR3 is CASSLALGQGNYGYTF. The CDR3 DNA is TGTGCCAGCAGCTTGGCCCTGGGACAGGGTAACTATGGCTACACCTTC.